What follows is one T cell receptor (beta chain) and its context. The CDR3 runs 15 residues. Unmatched junction bases numbered 8, after V lost 3 bases and J lost 8 bases. Germline CDR1 is SGHTA and CDR2 is FQGTGA. The time point is: blood at routine non-recurrence follow-up after resection. Each CDR3 protein gets one entry after TCRdb re-called the 5' RACE reads with MiXCR. The top ten hold roughly 24% of the sample, which has 110,000 or so distinct CDR3 sequences, more than 10% seen once. This record comes from a study of spatial heterogeneity in lung cancer. The chain recombines TRBV7-3 with TRBJ2-4, with TRBD1 matching 9 bases. The receptor was isolated from a female donor with early-stage non-small cell lung cancer. The sample was PBMCs, taken at follow-up. This CDR3 reads CASSLGQGAGYIQYF. The CDR3 region has the DNA TGTGCCAGCAGCTTGGGACAGGGAGCCGGGTACATTCAGTACTTC.